Sequencing of this T cell receptor (beta chain) was carried out in a study of blood T cell repertoires in COVID-19. Study-wide context: Sites in the United States, Italy and Spain provided acute and convalescent COVID-19 samples. Sources were T cells, B-cell-depleted T cells, or PBMCs; the material itself was cDNA or gDNA.

Authors' processing steps: For nucleated cells, counts were estimated from reference gene primer amplification. Assay: immunoSEQ multiplex PCR; the TCRdb copy retains only in-frame clones and omits some. Clonal size and the V and J genes are those of that table, whereas D and trimming came from the DNA. The sample yields 350,000 to 450,000 clones, roughly 90% seen once. The CDR3 has 15 residues. J was trimmed by 2 bases and V by 3 bases; bases with no gene match: 4. CDR1 LNHDA and CDR2 SQIVND come from the germline V gene (reference sequence). Specimen: peripheral blood. V gene TRBV19 combines with J gene TRBJ2-1; TRBD1 aligns across 7 bases. This TCR derives from a man in his forties with acute or convalescent COVID-19. The CDR3, as DNA: TGTGCCAGTAGTATTGGGCAGGGGGCCTACAATGAGCAGTTCTTC. It encodes CASSIGQGAYNEQFF.